What follows is one TCR beta chain and its context. This clonotype was seen ten or more times. It has no known antigen specificity. No much larger clonotype is one base removed from it; base qualities were not supplied. A patient counted as having stable Graves' hyperthyroidism if no progression to ophthalmopathy occurred over 18 months of follow-up. Hyperthyroidism patients were newly diagnosed, had a disease duration of under 2 months, and were aged 18 to 65 years. Patients with uncontrolled infections, other autoimmune diseases, pregnancy or lactation were excluded. Diagnoses relied on clinical symptoms, serum thyroxine and TRAb, thyroid ultrasound and orbital computed tomography. PBMCs were isolated from about 9 ml of fresh peripheral blood by Ficoll-Paque density gradient centrifugation. Total RNA was extracted using Trizol reagent, and RNA quality was assessed on an Agilent 2100 Bioanalyzer.

The record originates from a study of T cells in Graves' hyperthyroidism and ophthalmopathy (dated by TCRdb to between 2018 and 2021). Describing the broader study: Peripheral blood samples were taken at the time of initial diagnosis, prior to any treatment. In over five Graves' hyperthyroidism patients, the study also compared T-cell repertoires from thyroid tissue with T-cell repertoires from blood. A discovery cohort of about a hundred patients, approximately 45 with Graves' ophthalmopathy and fewer than 65 with stable Graves' hyperthyroidism, was used to find distinguishing TCR V-J signatures. Prospective prediction of ophthalmopathy was tested in an independent validation cohort of 18 hyperthyroidism patients and around 16 patients who later progressed to ophthalmopathy. The paper reports TCR Vbeta CDR3 sequencing of 130 to 150 peripheral blood samples: around 45 ophthalmopathy, roughly 80 hyperthyroidism and around 17 progressor patients. The approximately 100 discovery patients were randomly divided into training and test sets at a 7:3 ratio. Following sampling, methimazole starting at 30 mg daily was given to hyperthyroidism patients, and high-dose intravenous methylprednisolone was given to ophthalmopathy patients.

TCR beta CDR3 regions were amplified from RNA transcripts. A first-round RT-PCR of the TCR CDR3 used the HTBI primer set with the Qiagen OneStep RT-PCR kit. The libraries were constructed in a second round of multiplex PCR and then size-selected and purified. Paired-end sequencing of the libraries was performed with 100 bp reads on an Illumina HiSeq2000. The authors' pipeline ran thus. SOAPnuke was used to process the raw data, with reads discarded if the reads contained adapters or uncalled bases, had a mean Phred below 15, or lacked an exact constant-primer or identifier match. High-quality paired reads were merged using COPE v1.2.5, and each unique nucleotide sequence was defined as a clonotype. Clonotypes were aligned to IMGT TRBV, TRBD and TRBJ reference segments using MiTCR v1.1. The analysis was restricted to V-J combinations with a frequency above 0.0001, which together covered 99% to 99.2% of the repertoires. A TCS score was defined as the ratio between F50 (clonal expansion) and ExV (chaos), using BLOSUM62-based TCRdist between CDR3 peptides within each V-J. Welch's t-statistics and random forest reduced around 520 V-J features to about 12, which were used in a naive Bayes classifier (R e1071). Through fastp at Q25 and MiXCR, TCRdb rebuilt clones from the public reads, retaining in-frame beta chains. Identical CDR3 proteins give one entry, which carries the most common genes and DNA. The V and J calls and clone size come from TCRdb's table, not from the authors' own analysis. Across this sample there are 370,000 or so distinct CDR3 sequences, with about 25% seen only once. In total, the top ten clones hold more than 60% of the sample.

The paper's findings and limits, for the study overall: In validation, the model predicted progression to ophthalmopathy with over 65% sensitivity and 72.22% specificity, a median of about six months before onset. Most expanded thyroid clonotypes (frequency above 0.001) were also detected in blood, a finding suggesting that blood repertoires may reflect thyroid immune responses. Ophthalmopathy was separated from stable hyperthyroidism by a 13 V-J signature model, with just over 85% sensitivity and about 84% specificity obtained in cross-validation and 80%/75% obtained in testing. No statistical method was used to set the sample size in advance, and investigators knew the group allocation.

The sequenced sample was blood. This sequence originates from a man between 45 and 60 years old with Graves' hyperthyroidism.

The DNA sequence reads TGTGCCAGCAGCCGAACAGGCTCCCAAGAGACCCAGTACTTC. Its amino acids are CASSRTGSQETQYF. The V gene is TRBV11-1 and the J gene is TRBJ2-5; the D gene is perhaps TRBD1, on 5 matching bases. The germline V gene encodes CDR1 SGHAT and CDR2 FQDESV (reference sequence). At the junction V is shortened by 5 bases and J by 1 base, with 11 bases in between. The CDR3 runs 14 amino acids, cysteine and phenylalanine included. The read is trimmed to its CDR3 DNA, 42 bases read in frame from base 1.